This T cell receptor (beta chain) is from a study of STAT3 mutations in large granular lymphocyte leukemia. Study-wide context: Roughly half the longitudinally sequenced T-LGLL patients had canonical STAT3 mutations.

This CDR3 spans 15 amino acids. Per the germline V gene, CDR1 is SGDLS and CDR2 is YYNGEE. V trimming: 0 bases; J trimming: 9 bases; junction bases outside the gene matches: 10. Assay used: immunoSEQ multiplex PCR; TCRdb lists only in-frame clones, some missing. The sample holds some 10,000 clones, approximately 83% seen once. Study observations and caveats: Persisting codominant clonotypes may have hidden a small pathogenic clone. In about 30% of the 18 patients, new TCR clonotypes emerged after therapy. Every T-LGLL patient had at least one immunodominant TCRbeta clonotype. In several patients, dominant TCR clone burden exceeded STAT3 mutant burden, suggesting STAT3 mutation arose secondarily.

To note about this clone: Its antigen is unknown.

The V and J genes are TRBV9 and TRBJ2-5; 8 bases line up with TRBD2. The sample consisted of peripheral blood mononuclear cells. The TCR originated in a man older than 75 with T-cell large granular lymphocyte leukemia. Some clones in this sample may be carry-over from other donors' samples. The CDR3 region is CASSVGRSGGDSQYF. In DNA form, the CDR3 reads TGTGCCAGCAGCGTAGGGAGGAGCGGGGGCGATTCCCAGTACTTC.